One and the same sample provided the 31 T cell receptor beta chains below, sequenced in a study of cytomegalovirus exposure and HLA in healthy donors. Profiled with immunoSEQ multiplex PCR; TCRdb holds only in-frame clones, not every one. This sample carries 150,000 to 200,000 clones, roughly 82% of them seen once, and the ten largest clones take more than 1.4%. Sequences were obtained from PBMCs. These receptors were taken from a woman between 18 and 29 years old in good health and CMV-seronegative.

The chain links TRBV19 to TRBJ2-2; weak D call: TRBD1 (6 bases). The germline V gene encodes CDR1 LNHDA and CDR2 SQIVND (reference sequence). V shed 3 bases and J shed 4 bases, with 12 bases lying between them. This CDR3 has 15 amino acids. The CDR3 region has the DNA TGTGCCAGTAGTATGTTCTTAGGGGGCACCGGGGAGCTGTTTTTT. Encoded protein: CASSMFLGGTGELFF.

The chain combines TRBV7-6 with TRBJ2-3; D gene ambiguous. The V and J ends lost 5 bases and 0 bases respectively, with 12 bases between them. The CDR3 is 15 amino acids. The germline V gene has CDR1 SGHVS and CDR2 FNYEAQ. The CDR3 loop reads CASSLYKLSTDTQYF. For the CDR3, the DNA is TGTGCCAGCAGCCTCTATAAACTTAGCACAGATACGCAGTATTTT.

This chain's CDR3 is CASSGDRNPQETQYF. The CDR3 nucleotides read TGTGCCAGCAGTGGGGACAGAAATCCTCAAGAGACCCAGTACTTC. The chain combines TRBV2 with TRBJ2-5; 7 nucleotides align to TRBD1. The CDR3 runs 15 residues. Trimming cost V 4 bases and J 2 bases; bases outside gene matches: 7. Germline CDR1 is SNHLY and CDR2 is FYNNEI.

This chain uses TRBV19 with TRBJ1-5, with a possible D match to TRBD1 (5 bases). The length of the CDR3 is 17 residues. Trimming cost V 4 bases and J 0 bases, with 16 bases left between them. CDR1 is LNHDA and CDR2 is SQIVND in the germline V gene (reference sequence). CDR3 in DNA: TGTGCCAGTAGTACGATTAAAAAGGGGTATAGCAATCAGCCCCAGCATTTT. It specifies CASSTIKKGYSNQPQHF.

In DNA, the CDR3 is TGTGCCAGCAGCTTAGGTCCGGGAGAGGTCGGGGAGCTGTTTTTT. This translates into CASSLGPGEVGELFF. The V gene is TRBV7-7, the J gene TRBJ2-2; possible D gene TRBD2, 6 bases. Per germline, CDR1 SSHAT and CDR2 FNYEAQ (reference sequence). Trimming took 1 base from V and 7 from J, leaving 13 bases between them. The CDR3 runs 15 residues.

The V and J genes are TRBV6-9 and TRBJ2-5; D unresolved. V lost 2 bases to trimming and J lost 4 bases, with 11 bases between them. The CDR3 loop spans 14 amino acids. Germline values: CDR1 MNHGY, CDR2 SVAAGI. The CDR3, as DNA: TGTGCCAGCAGTTATCTAGTTGCGAGAGAGACCCAGTACTTC. This translates into CASSYLVARETQYF.

The rearrangement uses TRBV19 and TRBJ2-1; TRBD2 matches 14 bases. The CDR3 runs to 15 residues. Germline lookup yields CDR1 LNHDA and CDR2 SQIVND (reference sequence). Unmatched junction bases numbered 4, after V lost 4 bases and J lost 8 bases. The CDR3 region is CASSKTSGRADEQFF. The CDR3 DNA reads TGTGCCAGTAGTAAGACTAGCGGGAGGGCCGATGAGCAGTTCTTC.

The rearrangement links TRBV5-4 to TRBJ2-6; possible D gene TRBD2, 5 bases. In germline, CDR1 is SGHNT, CDR2 YYREEE (reference sequence). V was trimmed by 4 bases and J by 1 base, leaving 15 bases between them. CDR3 length equals 17 residues. CDR3 region: CASSPPGSASGANVLTF. The CDR3 DNA is TGTGCCAGCAGCCCACCGGGATCTGCTTCTGGGGCCAACGTCCTGACTTTC.

This chain uses TRBV10-1 with TRBJ2-4; 8 nucleotides match TRBD1. CDR3 length equals 13 residues. The V segment lost 4 bases and the J segment 12 bases; nucleotides outside the gene matches: 8. Per germline, CDR1 WNHNN and CDR2 SYGVQD (reference sequence). CDR3 sequence reads: CASSVRTGGHQYF. The CDR3 region has the DNA TGCGCCAGCAGTGTTAGAACAGGGGGGCATCAGTACTTC.

The gene calls are TRBV10-1 and TRBJ2-7; 9 nucleotides align to TRBD2. This CDR3 spans 16 amino acids. CDR1 WNHNN and CDR2 SYGVQD come from the germline V gene (reference sequence). V gave up 4 bases and J gave up 7 bases; unmatched junction bases: 14. This chain's CDR3 is CASSATMASGTVEQYF. The CDR3 DNA reads TGCGCCAGCAGTGCAACGATGGCTAGCGGGACGGTGGAGCAGTACTTC.

The V call is TRBV4-1, the J call TRBJ1-3; possible D gene TRBD1, 5 bases. The CDR3 consists of 16 residues. Trimming took off 1 base at V and 1 base at J, with 11 bases between the two ends. CDR1 is MGHRA and CDR2 is YSYEKL in the germline V gene. The DNA of the CDR3 is TGCGCCAGCAGCCAAGTATCAGGGTGGTCTGGAAACACCATATATTTT. This gives the protein CASSQVSGWSGNTIYF.

This chain uses TRBV6-5 with TRBJ2-7, with TRBD1 identical over 9 bases. The CDR3 has 14 residues. J was trimmed by 5 bases and V by 8 bases; bases with no gene match: 10. Germline lookup yields CDR1 MNHEY and CDR2 SVGAGI. CDR3 coding DNA: TGTGCCAGCCACACCGGGACAGGGCGTCACGAGCAGTACTTC. Residues: CASHTGTGRHEQYF.

The chain carries TRBV30 and TRBJ1-1, with a possible D match to TRBD1 (6 bases). The CDR3 sequence is 16 residues long. Germline V gene data show CDR1 as GTSNPN and CDR2 as SVGIG (reference sequence). V lost 4 bases, J lost 0 bases, and 18 bases lay in between. The CDR3 reads CAWTTQGRTMNTEAFF. Here the CDR3 DNA reads TGTGCCTGGACAACACAGGGTAGAACTATGAACACTGAAGCTTTCTTT. Together with reference TRBV30 and TRBJ1-1, the CDR3 gives the full variable domain: SQTIHQWPATLVQPVGSPLSLECTVEGTSNPNLYWYRQAAGRGLQLLFYSVGIGQISSEVPQNLSASRPQDRQFILSSKKLLLSDSGFYLCAWTTQGRTMNTEAFFGQGTRLTVV.

This chain uses TRBV5-1 with TRBJ2-5; the D gene is possibly TRBD2 (5 bases). The V end was cut by 0 bases, the J end by 1 base, with 7 bases between. Germline V gene lookup returns CDR1 SGHRS and CDR2 YFSETQ. The CDR3 has 14 residues. The chain's CDR3 is CASSLEAAQETQYF. The DNA for the CDR3 is TGCGCCAGCAGCTTGGAAGCGGCCCAAGAGACCCAGTACTTC.

This rearrangement joins TRBV4-2 to TRBJ2-1; the match to TRBD1 covers 8 bases. The V segment lost 1 base and the J segment 10 bases; nucleotides outside the gene matches: 12. The CDR3 is made up of 16 amino acids. Germline CDR1 LGHNA, CDR2 YNFKEQ. Here the CDR3 reads CASSQGSSGGSGEQFF. As DNA, the CDR3 is TGTGCCAGCAGCCAAGGATCGTCAGGGGGCTCGGGGGAGCAGTTCTTC.

This sequence joins TRBV30 and TRBJ1-1; 7 bases are a match to TRBD1. After removal of 3 bases from V and 6 bases from J, the junction contained 10 bases not matched to a gene. Germline CDR1 GTSNPN, CDR2 SVGIG (reference sequence). The length of the CDR3 is 14 residues. The CDR3 region is CAWSSDRAIPEAFF. DNA for the CDR3: TGTGCCTGGAGCTCAGACAGGGCTATCCCTGAAGCTTTCTTT.

The chain is built from TRBV12-5 and TRBJ1-6; D uncertain. Trimming took off 1 base at V and 9 bases at J, with 10 bases between the two ends. The V gene's germline CDR1 is LGHNT and CDR2 FRNRAP. CDR3 size: 14 residues. The CDR3 nucleotides are TGTGCTAGTGGTTTGGGTTCTGGGAGTTCACCCCTCCACTTT. Translation gives CASGLGSGSSPLHF. The whole variable domain, filled in from reference TRBV12-5 and TRBJ1-6, reads DARVTQTPRHKVTEMGQEVTMRCQPILGHNTVFWYRQTMMQGLELLAYFRNRAPLDDSGMPKDRFSAEMPDATLATLKIQPSEPRDSAVYFCASGLGSGSSPLHFGNGTRLTVT.

This clone was counted a single time. V and J are TRBV5-1 and TRBJ2-5; 12 nucleotides line up with TRBD2. The CDR3 loop spans 16 amino acids. Germline V CDR1 and CDR2: SGHRS, YFSETQ. Unmatched junction bases numbered 6, after V lost 4 bases and J lost 2 bases. CDR3 sequence: CASSPRTSGAQETQYF. CDR3 bases: TGCGCCAGCAGCCCCAGGACTAGCGGGGCACAAGAGACCCAGTACTTC.

The chain uses TRBV9 and TRBJ2-3; D perhaps matches TRBD2 (6 bases). Germline V CDR1 and CDR2: SGDLS, YYNGEE. V gave up 3 bases and J gave up 5 bases, with 10 bases separating them. The CDR3 is made up of 13 amino acids. The CDR3 spells CASSGTTRDTQYF. The DNA for the CDR3 is TGTGCCAGCAGCGGGACTACGAGAGATACGCAGTATTTT. Full variable domain (remainder filled in from reference TRBV9 and TRBJ2-3): DSGVTQTPKHLITATGQRVTLRCSPRSGDLSVYWYQQSLDQGLQFLIQYYNGEERAKGNILERFSAQQFPDLHSELNLSSLELGDSALYFCASSGTTRDTQYFGPGTRLTVL.

The table lists this clone with a few counts. This sequence joins TRBV2 and TRBJ1-5, with D possibly being TRBD1 (5 bases). This CDR3 spans 17 amino acids. Germline CDR1 SNHLY, CDR2 FYNNEI. The germline V and J ends were trimmed by 5 bases and 0 bases, with 17 bases remaining between them. For the CDR3, the DNA is TGTGCCAGCAGTCATAGGGGAGGGAGTTTTAGCAATCAGCCCCAGCATTTT. Translation gives CASSHRGGSFSNQPQHF.

The V and J genes are TRBV7-9 and TRBJ2-7, with unresolved D. The V end lost 3 bases, the J end lost 2 bases, and 14 bases lay between the germline ends. This CDR3 is built from 15 residues. The germline gives CDR1 SEHNR, CDR2 FQNEAQ (reference sequence). CDR3 sequence: CASSFKGGQTYEQYF. The CDR3 DNA follows: TGTGCCAGCAGCTTTAAAGGCGGTCAGACCTACGAGCAGTACTTC.

The V call is TRBV5-6, the J call TRBJ2-5; D is perhaps TRBD1 (6 bases). Germline values: CDR1 SGHDT, CDR2 YYEEEE. CDR3 size: 14 residues. With 3 bases removed from V and 2 bases from J, the gap between germline ends came to 11 bases. The CDR3 protein is CASSSQQGQETQYF. The CDR3 DNA is TGTGCCAGCAGCTCCCAACAGGGTCAAGAGACCCAGTACTTC.

The V and J genes are TRBV4-1 and TRBJ1-4; 10 bases map to TRBD1. The CDR3 length is 20 residues. The germline V gene encodes CDR1 MGHRA and CDR2 YSYEKL. The V segment lost 6 bases and the J segment 0 bases; nucleotides outside the gene matches: 16. The CDR3 sequence: CASSHQEATGGRATNEKLFF. The CDR3 bases are TGCGCCAGCAGTCACCAAGAAGCGACAGGGGGCCGGGCAACTAATGAAAAACTGTTTTTT.

The rearrangement uses TRBV9 and TRBJ1-1; 7 positions match TRBD1. Germline lookup yields CDR1 SGDLS and CDR2 YYNGEE. Losses at the gene ends were 4 bases for V and 0 bases for J; bases not matched to a gene: 9. The CDR3 extends over 16 amino acids. Here the CDR3 DNA reads TGTGCCAGCAGCCCACGACAGGGATGGATGAACACTGAAGCTTTCTTT. Encoded protein: CASSPRQGWMNTEAFF.

This chain uses TRBV19 with TRBJ2-1; weak D call: TRBD1 (6 bases). The CDR3 has 14 residues. V was trimmed by 3 bases and J by 7 bases, leaving 13 bases between them. Germline lookup yields CDR1 LNHDA and CDR2 SQIVND (reference sequence). The CDR3 nucleotides read TGTGCCAGTAGTATGAGGGACATGAATAATGAGCAGTTCTTC. Protein: CASSMRDMNNEQFF.

The rearrangement uses TRBV5-4 and TRBJ2-5; the match to TRBD2 covers 14 bases. V shed 3 bases, J shed 2 bases, and the junction held 6 bases outside the gene matches. Germline CDR1 reads SGHNT; CDR2 reads YYREEE (reference sequence). The CDR3 runs 17 residues. The CDR3 DNA sequence: TGTGCCAGCAGCTCCGGGACTAGCGGGGGAATACAAGAGACCCAGTACTTC. It codes for CASSSGTSGGIQETQYF.

The J gene is TRBJ2-1, the V gene TRBV5-5, with D maybe TRBD1 (6 bases). The CDR3 runs to 15 residues. Per the germline V gene, CDR1 is SGHKS and CDR2 is YYEKEE (reference sequence). Deletions cut 0 bases from V and 7 bases from J, with 14 bases between. The CDR3 DNA sequence: TGTGCCAGCAGCTTGGGGGACACCGAAGGGAATGAGCAGTTCTTC. This encodes CASSLGDTEGNEQFF. The full variable domain, its missing parts supplied by reference TRBV5-5 and TRBJ2-1, is DAGVTQSPTHLIKTRGQQVTLRCSPISGHKSVSWYQQVLGQGPQFIFQYYEKEERGRGNFPDRFSARQFPNYSSELNVNALLLGDSALYLCASSLGDTEGNEQFFGPGTRLTVL.

The genes are TRBV30 and TRBJ1-2; tentatively, D is TRBD1 (6 bases). From germline, CDR1 is GTSNPN and CDR2 SVGIG (reference sequence). The CDR3 runs 13 residues. Trimming took 0 bases from V and 8 from J, leaving 13 bases between them. CDR3 loop: CAWSVRRGIGYTF. The CDR3, as DNA: TGTGCCTGGAGTGTGCGCAGGGGAATCGGCTACACCTTC.

The gene calls are TRBV7-6 and TRBJ1-1; 7 bases match TRBD1. The ends lost 6 bases at V and 0 bases at J; junction bases unmatched: 4. The CDR3 runs 14 residues. Germline loops: CDR1 SGHVS, CDR2 FNYEAQ. The CDR3 is CASRPGGMNTEAFF. In DNA form, the CDR3 reads TGTGCCAGCAGACCAGGGGGAATGAACACTGAAGCTTTCTTT.

V is TRBV6-5 and J is TRBJ1-6; D unresolved. Trimming shortened V by 8 bases and J by 1 base, and 12 bases separated the two germline ends. The CDR3 totals 15 residues. Germline CDR1 MNHEY, CDR2 SVGAGI. The CDR3 DNA is TGTGCCAGCGGGCTAGGAGGGTCCTATAATTCACCCCTCCACTTT. This encodes CASGLGGSYNSPLHF.

The chain has TRBV13 and TRBJ1-1; TRBD1 is a possible D gene (5 bases). Looked up from germline, CDR1 is PRHDT and CDR2 is FYEKMQ (reference sequence). The CDR3 loop spans 14 amino acids. The germline V and J ends were trimmed by 0 bases and 4 bases, with 9 bases remaining between them. The CDR3 loop is CASSLGRQGTEAFF. For the CDR3, the DNA is TGTGCCAGCAGCTTAGGCCGTCAGGGCACTGAAGCTTTCTTT.